Following are 26 T cell receptor beta chains from one sample sequenced in a study of shared clonotypes between healthy human individuals. Measured with immunoSEQ multiplex PCR; TCRdb has only the in-frame clones, and not every one. Here the sample spans over a million clones, 65% to 75% being singletons. The material sequenced was memory CD4+ T cells sorted from blood. Sample subset: CD45RA-negative fraction. Every receptor here comes from a man aged 18-30 years in good health.

The V gene is TRBV6-5, the J gene TRBJ1-1; 8 bases match TRBD1. CDR1 and CDR2 from the germline V gene are MNHEY and SVGAGI. The CDR3 runs 14 residues. V shed 5 bases and J 4 bases; nucleotides not matched to a gene: 6. This CDR3 reads CASSPYRGVTEAFF. The CDR3 nucleotides read TGTGCCAGCAGTCCCTACAGGGGGGTCACTGAAGCTTTCTTT.

The sample holds one count of this clone. V is TRBV5-1 and J is TRBJ2-5; TRBD1 matches 8 bases. V was pared by 0 bases and J by 5 bases, with 15 bases of the junction left unmatched. Germline CDR1 reads SGHRS; CDR2 reads YFSETQ. The CDR3 covers 18 residues. This CDR3 reads CASSLEWAGGPLGETQYF. CDR3 nucleotide sequence: TGCGCCAGCAGCTTGGAGTGGGCAGGGGGCCCCCTCGGGGAGACCCAGTACTTC.

The chain is built from TRBV19 and TRBJ2-1, with 7 bases matching TRBD2. Germline-derived CDR1 and CDR2 are LNHDA and SQIVND (reference sequence). With 5 bases clipped from V and 6 bases from J, the junction kept 19 bases outside the gene matches. There are 18 residues in the CDR3. The DNA of the CDR3 is TGTGCCAGTAGTTCTCCGTTGGGAACGAAAAGCGGGACCAATGAGCAGTTCTTC. Its protein is CASSSPLGTKSGTNEQFF.

The gene calls are TRBV20-1 and TRBJ1-2; D gene uncertain. Germline CDR1 is DFQATT and CDR2 is SNEGSKA (reference sequence). This CDR3 is 9 amino acids long. Trimming stripped 3 bases from V and 8 bases from J, with 4 bases between. The CDR3: CSARWGYTF. The CDR3, as DNA: TGCAGTGCTAGGTGGGGCTACACCTTC.

This chain joins TRBV7-2 and TRBJ2-4, with TRBD1 identical over 10 bases. This CDR3 comprises 16 residues. V lost 1 base to trimming and J lost 5 bases; unmatched junction nucleotides: 5. Germline CDR1 and CDR2: SGHTA and FQGNSA. CDR3 DNA: TGTGCCAGCAGCTTAGTCGGGACAGGGGTCCAAAACATTCAGTACTTC. Protein: CASSLVGTGVQNIQYF.

The rearrangement links TRBV30 to TRBJ2-7; 13 bases map to TRBD2. This CDR3 has 18 residues. Germline V gene data show CDR1 as GTSNPN and CDR2 as SVGIG (reference sequence). With 1 base clipped from V and 5 bases from J, the junction kept 14 bases outside the gene matches. The DNA of the CDR3 is TGTGCCTGGAGTGGACGGAGACTAGCGGGAGGCCTATTCCACGAGCAGTACTTC. Protein product: CAWSGRRLAGGLFHEQYF.

There are a few counts of this clone. The chain recombines TRBV10-1 with TRBJ2-3; D unresolved. Looked up from germline, CDR1 is WNHNN and CDR2 is SYGVQD (reference sequence). The CDR3 extends over 13 amino acids. V was cut by 6 bases and J by 3 bases, with 10 bases left in between. CDR3 region: CASRTPPTDTQYF. CDR3 in DNA: TGCGCCAGCAGGACCCCGCCAACAGATACGCAGTATTTT.

The chain couples TRBV5-1 to TRBJ2-3; 14 nucleotides agree with TRBD2. Germline V gene lookup returns CDR1 SGHRS and CDR2 YFSETQ. The CDR3 runs 17 residues. V trimming: 4 bases; J trimming: 4 bases; junction bases outside the gene matches: 8. The CDR3 reads CASSIQGTSGSSDTQYF. CDR3 DNA: TGCGCCAGCAGCATCCAAGGGACTAGCGGGAGTTCAGATACGCAGTATTTT.

The rearrangement links TRBV5-1 to TRBJ1-1, with a weak D call TRBD1 (6 bases). Germline CDR1 and CDR2: SGHRS and YFSETQ. Trimming took 5 bases from V and 6 from J, leaving 23 bases between them. This CDR3 comprises 16 residues. CDR3 sequence reads: CASRPRGTERGAEAFF. The CDR3 DNA sequence: TGCGCCAGCAGGCCTAGGGGGACGGAGAGAGGCGCTGAAGCTTTCTTT. The complete variable domain, with remaining parts taken from reference TRBV5-1 and TRBJ1-1, reads KAGVTQTPRYLIKTRGQQVTLSCSPISGHRSVSWYQQTPGQGLQFLFEYFSETQRNKGNFPGRFSGRQFSNSRSEMNVSTLELGDSALYLCASRPRGTERGAEAFFGQGTRLTVV.

The V gene is TRBV7-2, the J gene TRBJ2-3; no clear D gene. The CDR3 is 13 amino acids. The V and J ends lost 4 bases and 5 bases respectively, with 10 bases between them. Germline-derived CDR1 and CDR2 are SGHTA and FQGNSA. The CDR3 DNA reads as TGTGCCAGCAGCTCAGCTAACCGAGATACGCAGTATTTT. As protein: CASSSANRDTQYF.

Of note for this clone: In the same sample, other DNA sequences code for this CDR3. This sequence joins TRBV10-1 and TRBJ2-5; either TRBD1 or TRBD2 may fit D (5 bases each). Trimming left V 6 bases short and J 1 base short, with 9 bases between. CDR3 length: 13 amino acids. Germline V gene lookup returns CDR1 WNHNN and CDR2 SYGVQD (reference sequence). CDR3 sequence: CASSRGGQETQYF. The CDR3 DNA reads TGCGCCAGCAGCCGTGGGGGCCAAGAGACCCAGTACTTC.

As regards this clone: Other DNA sequences in the same sample also yield this CDR3. The chain joins TRBV15 to TRBJ1-2; 10 nucleotides align to TRBD1. Trimming removed 5 bases from V and 4 bases from J; junction bases left unmatched: 4. The CDR3 is made up of 14 amino acids. The germline V gene has CDR1 LNHNV and CDR2 YYDKDF (reference sequence). CDR3 region: CATSRDRGSYGYTF. DNA for the CDR3: TGTGCCACCAGCCGGGACAGGGGCAGCTATGGCTACACCTTC.

This clone has just a few counts. This sequence joins TRBV11-2 and TRBJ1-1, with a weak D call TRBD1 (6 bases). From germline, CDR1 is SGHAT and CDR2 FQNNGV. V was cut by 1 base and J by 4 bases, with 10 bases left in between. The length of the CDR3 is 14 residues. The CDR3 reads CASSLALQGTEAFF. In DNA form, the CDR3 reads TGTGCCAGCAGCTTAGCCCTACAGGGCACTGAAGCTTTCTTT.

The V call is TRBV27, the J call TRBJ2-7; perhaps TRBD2 as D (6 bases). Trimming cost V 2 bases and J 3 bases, with 17 bases left between them. The CDR3 is made up of 16 amino acids. Germline loops: CDR1 MNHEY, CDR2 SMNVEV (reference sequence). CDR3 in DNA: TGTGCCAGCAGTTTACGGCCGCCGGGAGCCCACTACGAGCAGTACTTC. This sequence encodes CASSLRPPGAHYEQYF.

This clone has a count of ten or more. The chain combines TRBV18 with TRBJ1-2, with D perhaps matching TRBD1 (5 bases). Trimming shortened V by 2 bases and J by 8 bases, and 21 bases separated the two germline ends. This CDR3 has 16 amino acids. Per the germline V gene, CDR1 is KGHSH and CDR2 is LQKENI. The CDR3 coding sequence is TGTGCCAGCTCACCATTTGGTGGACAAGGAGGAGGCGGCTACACCTTC. It encodes CASSPFGGQGGGGYTF.

The CDR3 coding sequence is TGTGCCTGGATCAGGGAGCGGAGGAACACCATATATTTT. Translation gives CAWIRERRNTIYF. The J gene is TRBJ1-3, the V gene TRBV30; weak D call: TRBD1 (5 bases). The V end lost 4 bases, the J end lost 7 bases, and 14 bases lay between the germline ends. Germline CDR1 and CDR2: GTSNPN and SVGIG (reference sequence). The CDR3 is made up of 13 amino acids. Using reference TRBV30 and TRBJ1-3 for the parts outside the CDR3, the full variable domain is SQTIHQWPATLVQPVGSPLSLECTVEGTSNPNLYWYRQAAGRGLQLLFYSVGIGQISSEVPQNLSASRPQDRQFILSSKKLLLSDSGFYLCAWIRERRNTIYFGEGSWLTVV.

This chain uses TRBV7-2 with TRBJ2-2; D may be TRBD1 (5 bases). The germline V gene encodes CDR1 SGHTA and CDR2 FQGNSA. CDR3 length: 16 amino acids. V was trimmed by 2 bases and J by 0 bases, leaving 10 bases between them. The CDR3 DNA reads as TGTGCCAGCAGCTTACCCAGGGCCTCGAACACCGGGGAGCTGTTTTTT. Protein sequence: CASSLPRASNTGELFF.

The chain recombines TRBV20-1 with TRBJ2-3; D is perhaps TRBD1 or TRBD2 (5 bases each). CDR3 size: 11 residues. Germline CDR1 is DFQATT and CDR2 is SNEGSKA (reference sequence). Trimming shortened V by 7 bases and J by 3 bases, and 8 bases separated the two germline ends. The CDR3 loop is CSVGTTDTQYF. Written as DNA, the CDR3 is TGCAGTGTAGGGACGACAGATACGCAGTATTTT.

This chain uses TRBV7-2 with TRBJ2-7; TRBD1 matches 7 bases. Germline V CDR1 and CDR2: SGHTA, FQGNSA. The J segment lost 6 bases and the V segment lost 5 bases, leaving 4 bases of the junction unmatched. The CDR3 extends over 12 amino acids. CDR3 residues: CASSVTGSEQYF. CDR3 nucleotide sequence: TGTGCCAGCAGCGTGACAGGGTCCGAGCAGTACTTC.

V and J are TRBV29-1 and TRBJ2-7, with 7 nucleotides matching TRBD2. Germline V CDR1 and CDR2: SQVTM, ANQGSEA. The CDR3 is 15 residues long. Trimming removed 6 bases from V and 4 bases from J; junction bases left unmatched: 15. CDR3 sequence (DNA): TGCAGCGTCATATCCGGGGGGAAAGGGTCTTACGAGCAGTACTTC. Its protein is CSVISGGKGSYEQYF.

V usage is TRBV6-6 and J usage is TRBJ2-2; 8 nucleotides align to TRBD2. CDR1 and CDR2 (germline): MNHNY, SVGAGI (reference sequence). J was trimmed by 6 bases and V by 2 bases; bases with no gene match: 8. The CDR3 is 16 amino acids. The CDR3 here is CASSYTGGPVAGELFF. For the CDR3, the DNA is TGTGCCAGCAGTTACACGGGGGGGCCCGTCGCCGGGGAGCTGTTTTTT.

J is TRBJ1-3 and V is TRBV2, with 8 bases aligning to TRBD1. Trimming at V came to 5 bases and at J to 1 base, leaving 16 bases not matched to a gene. The germline V gene has CDR1 SNHLY and CDR2 FYNNEI. The CDR3 loop spans 19 amino acids. The CDR3 DNA sequence: TGTGCCAGCAGTTTGCAGGGGGCGGCGGGTAAGGATTCTGGAAACACCATATATTTT. This codes for CASSLQGAAGKDSGNTIYF.

The V gene is TRBV5-1, the J gene TRBJ1-1, with D possibly being TRBD1 (6 bases). The CDR3 has 13 residues. With 2 bases removed from V and 6 bases from J, the gap between germline ends came to 11 bases. Per the germline V gene, CDR1 is SGHRS and CDR2 is YFSETQ. The CDR3: CASSLVQGAEAFF. CDR3 nucleotide sequence: TGCGCCAGCAGCTTAGTACAGGGCGCTGAAGCTTTCTTT.

The chain combines TRBV28 with TRBJ2-4; possible D gene TRBD2, 7 bases. The CDR3 sequence is 14 residues long. The V and J ends lost 8 bases and 6 bases respectively, with 17 bases between them. Germline V gene lookup returns CDR1 MDHEN and CDR2 SYDVKM. This chain's CDR3 is CASRVGGGLNIQYF. CDR3 nucleotides: TGTGCCAGCCGAGTGGGCGGGGGCTTAAACATTCAGTACTTC.

V and J are TRBV7-6 and TRBJ2-2; 10 nucleotides match TRBD1. The CDR3 has 16 amino acids. The V segment lost 5 bases and the J segment 7 bases; nucleotides outside the gene matches: 10. CDR1 and CDR2 (germline): SGHVS, FNYEAQ. The CDR3 spells CASSPRTGGRDGELFF. The CDR3 DNA reads as TGTGCCAGCAGCCCAAGGACAGGGGGTCGGGACGGGGAGCTGTTTTTT.

The V gene is TRBV6-5, the J gene TRBJ2-7; unclear D gene. Between the trimmed V and J ends, which lost 6 bases and 6 bases, there was a span of 15 bases. This CDR3 is 13 amino acids long. Germline V gene lookup returns CDR1 MNHEY and CDR2 SVGAGI. The CDR3 sequence is CASSQVGYREQYF. The CDR3 DNA is TGTGCCAGCAGCCAGGTTGGGTACCGCGAGCAGTACTTC.